Below are 32 T cell receptor beta chains sequenced from a single sample in a study of tissue T cells after allogeneic stem cell transplantation. Specified time point: mouse harvest day 14 after allogeneic transplant. Tail vein injection delivered 10^7 T-cell-depleted bone marrow cells and 10^6 splenic CD5+ T cells. Measured with immunoSEQ multiplex PCR; TCRdb has only the in-frame clones, and not every one. The sample includes 7,500 to 8,500 clones, less than 45% of them seen just once. The specimen was skin. These TCRs come from a female BALB/c mouse given C57BL/6 T cells with graft-versus-host disease after an allogeneic hematopoietic cell transplant.

About this clone itself: Each gene name is a mouse one. The read gets to within 1 residue of the CDR3 end, and the germline J gene fills in the rest. J is TRBJ1-4 and V is TRBV3; D uncertain. V dropped 1 base and J dropped 1 base, with 4 bases sitting between them. This CDR3 contains 14 residues. Germline V gene lookup returns CDR1 SNHLY and CDR2 FYNGKV (reference sequence). The CDR3 sequence is CASSLDNSNERLFF. CDR3 DNA (partial): TGTGCCAGCAGCTTAGACAATTCCAACGAAAGATTATTT.

Comments on this clone: Gene names refer to mouse genes. The sequenced fragment ends 1 residue before the CDR3 boundary, so the rest is inferred from the germline J gene. The rearrangement links TRBV13-2 to TRBJ1-6, with D tentatively TRBD1 (6 bases). TRBJ1-6 counts as an open reading frame of uncertain function. Between the trimmed V and J ends, which lost 2 bases and 2 bases, there was a span of 11 bases. The CDR3 is 16 amino acids. Germline CDR1 is NNHNN and CDR2 is SYGAGS (reference sequence). The CDR3 bases that were read are TGTGCCAGCGGTGAACGGGGGGCGCCCTATAATTCGCCCCTCTAC. The encoded protein is CASGERGAPYNSPLY. The complete CDR3 reads CASGERGAPYNSPLYF.

On this clone: Gene names are the mouse ones. The read falls 1 residue short of the CDR3 end, and the missing part is taken from the germline J gene. The V call is TRBV26, the J call TRBJ2-1, with TRBD1 matching over 7 bases. The junction had 1 base not matched to a gene; V was cut back by 4 bases and J by 1 base. CDR1 and CDR2 from the germline V gene are KGHPV and FQNQEV (reference sequence). The CDR3 loop spans 14 amino acids. The sequenced CDR3 bases are TGTGCCAGCAGTCCACAGGGGAACTATGCTGAGCAGTTC. Protein product: CASSPQGNYAEQF. The entire CDR3 sequence reads CASSPQGNYAEQFF.

In its sample, this clone was seen a few times. Mouse germline and gene names are used. From the germline J gene comes the end of the CDR3, since the read stops 1 residue before it. The chain recombines TRBV23 with TRBJ1-1; TRBD1 is the table's D call, not checked against the DNA. The length of the CDR3 is 13 residues. CDR1 and CDR2 from the germline V gene are KGHTA and FQNQQP. The sequenced part of the CDR3 DNA is TGCTCCAGCAGTCAACAAGCAAACACAGAAGTCTTC. It is translated as CSSSQQANTEVF. The whole CDR3 sequence is CSSSQQANTEVFF.

This clone was counted only a few times. The genes are named according to mouse. The read halts 1 residue ahead of the CDR3 end, with the missing end drawn from the germline J gene. V is TRBV12-1 and J is TRBJ2-1, with D maybe TRBD2 (6 bases). The CDR3 runs 15 residues. The germline V gene encodes CDR1 SGHSN and CDR2 HYEKVE. Trimming removed 2 bases at V and 0 bases at J, with 10 bases between. The DNA read from the CDR3 is TGTGCCAGCTCTCCCTTACTGGGTAACTATGCTGAGCAGTTC. Its protein product is CASSPLLGNYAEQF. The complete CDR3 reads CASSPLLGNYAEQFF.

This clone occurred a few times. Gene names are the mouse ones. The CDR3 extends 1 residue past the end of the read, so its final part is completed from the germline J gene. The rearrangement joins TRBV23 to TRBJ1-4; the table gives TRBD1 as D, unverified against the DNA. The CDR3 runs 15 residues. Germline lookup yields CDR1 KGHTA and CDR2 FQNQQP. CDR3 DNA (partial): TGCTCCAGCAGTCGACAGGGGGCGGCCAACGAAAGATTATTT. Protein sequence: CSSSRQGAANERLF. The CDR3, in full, reads CSSSRQGAANERLFF. Together with reference TRBV23 and TRBJ1-4, the CDR3 gives the full variable domain: DAAVTQKPRYLIKMKGQEAEMKCIPEKGHTAVFWYQQKQSKELKFLIYFQNQQPLDQIDMVKERFSAVCPSSSLCSLGIRTCEAEDSALYLCSSSRQGAANERLFFGHGTKLSVL.

Worth noting for this clone: Gene names are mouse gene names. With the read ending 1 residue before the CDR3 end, the germline J gene is used to fill in that end. This chain uses TRBV16 with TRBJ2-5, with D possibly TRBD1 on 6 matching bases. This CDR3 is built from 12 residues. V lost 5 bases and J 5 bases, leaving 8 bases between the germline ends. Per the germline V gene, CDR1 is SGHSA and CDR2 is FRNQAP. The DNA read from the CDR3 is TGTGCAAGCAGCCTACAGGGAGACACCCAGTAC. Translated: CASSLQGDTQY. The CDR3 reads in full as CASSLQGDTQYF.

About this clone: Gene names are the mouse ones. The read stops 1 residue short of the end of the CDR3; the missing end is completed from the germline J gene. Other DNA sequences in this sample translate to the same CDR3. This rearrangement joins TRBV26 to TRBJ1-1; no definite D call. V lost 6 bases to trimming and J lost 0 bases, with 8 bases between them. The CDR3 is 13 amino acids. Germline lookup yields CDR1 KGHPV and CDR2 FQNQEV (reference sequence). CDR3 bases read: TGTGCCAGCAGCCGACAAACAAACACAGAAGTCTTC. Translation: CASSRQTNTEVF. The full CDR3 is CASSRQTNTEVFF.

Concerning this clone itself: Gene names follow the mouse nomenclature. The sequenced CDR3 bases are TGTGCCAGCAGTCTTGACAGGGGGCCTAGTGCAGAAACGCTGTAT. Amino acid sequence: CASSLDRGPSAETLY. The entire CDR3 protein reads CASSLDRGPSAETLYF. The chain couples TRBV26 to TRBJ2-3, with TRBD1 identical over 10 bases. The sequence runs out 1 residue before the end of the CDR3; the remainder is reconstructed from the germline J gene. Germline-derived CDR1 and CDR2 are KGHPV and FQNQEV (reference sequence). This CDR3 contains 16 residues. Unmatched junction bases numbered 3, after V lost 3 bases and J lost 0 bases.

Comment on this clone: The gene names here belong to mouse. The read falls 1 residue short of the CDR3 end, and the missing part is taken from the germline J gene. This chain connects TRBV26 to TRBJ1-2; D call uncertain. The CDR3 covers 13 residues. V shed 4 bases and J shed 0 bases, with 6 bases lying between them. The germline gives CDR1 KGHPV, CDR2 FQNQEV (reference sequence). The part of the CDR3 DNA that was read is TGTGCCAGCAGTCGGGCTTCAAACTCCGACTACACC. Translated: CASSRASNSDYT. The full CDR3 sequence reads CASSRASNSDYTF.

This clone is classed as medium-sized. Any gene name here is a mouse gene name. The CDR3 is cut off 1 residue early in the read; its end comes from the germline J gene. The chain combines TRBV26 with TRBJ1-4; maybe TRBD1 (6 bases). This CDR3 comprises 15 residues. CDR1 and CDR2 from the germline V gene are KGHPV and FQNQEV (reference sequence). V shed 4 bases and J shed 3 bases, with 12 bases lying between them. Partial CDR3 DNA: TGTGCCAGCAGTCACGGGGGGCGCGCCAACGAAAGATTATTT. Amino acid sequence: CASSHGGRANERLF. The entire CDR3 sequence reads CASSHGGRANERLFF.

Points on this clone: Gene names follow the mouse nomenclature. CDR3 region: CASSRRGTGQLYF. CDR3 DNA (partial): TGTGCCAGCTCTCGGAGGGGCACCGGGCAGCTCTAC. The genes are TRBV12-1 and TRBJ2-2; possible D gene TRBD1, 5 bases. The CDR3 goes on 1 residue after the read ends, and that part is filled in from the germline J gene. V was cut by 2 bases and J by 4 bases, with 7 bases left in between. This CDR3 region has 13 residues. CDR1 is SGHSN, CDR2 HYEKVE, per germline. Looking up the rest from reference TRBV12-1 and TRBJ2-2 gives the full variable domain: DSGVVQSPRHIIKEKGGRSVLTCIPISGHSNVVWYQQTLGKELKFLIQHYEKVERDKGFLPSRFSVQQFDDYHSEMNMSALELEDSAMYFCASSRRGTGQLYFGEGSKLTVL.

Concerning this clone itself: Gene names and germline refer to mouse. The CDR3 end is not reached by the read, which stops 1 residue before it; the germline J gene fills it in. This sequence joins TRBV23 and TRBJ1-1; TRBD1 is taken as the D call from the table, unchecked against the DNA. The V gene's germline CDR1 is KGHTA and CDR2 FQNQQP. The CDR3 sequence is 14 residues long. CDR3 residues: CSSSLGTPNTEVFF. The sequenced CDR3 bases are TGCTCCAGCAGTCTCGGGACACCAAACACAGAAGTCTTC.

Worth noting for this clone: Mouse gene names apply. Sequencing ends 1 residue short of the CDR3 end; the germline J gene provides the rest. The chain carries TRBV26 and TRBJ2-5; 7 bases align to TRBD1. Unmatched junction bases numbered 5, after V lost 2 bases and J lost 6 bases. From germline, CDR1 is KGHPV and CDR2 FQNQEV (reference sequence). This CDR3 comprises 14 residues. The sequenced CDR3 bases are TGTGCCAGCAGTCTGCAGACAGGGAGGGACACCCAGTAC. Protein: CASSLQTGRDTQY. The full CDR3 protein is CASSLQTGRDTQYF.

In its sample, this clone was seen once. Gene names and germline match the mouse. The CDR3 goes on 1 residue after the read ends, and that part is filled in from the germline J gene. The chain joins TRBV26 to TRBJ2-7, with TRBD2 matching over 9 bases. With 1 base clipped from V and 0 bases from J, the junction kept 7 bases outside the gene matches. This CDR3 spans 17 amino acids. Germline lookup yields CDR1 KGHPV and CDR2 FQNQEV (reference sequence). The sequenced CDR3 bases are TGTGCCAGCAGTCTGTGGGCTGGGGGGGGGAGCTCCTATGAACAGTAC. Translating it yields CASSLWAGGGSSYEQY. In full, the CDR3 reads CASSLWAGGGSSYEQYF.

This clone is labeled medium-sized. Germline and genes here are mouse. The CDR3 is CSSSQSGGGRVAETLYF. The DNA read from the CDR3 is TGCTCCAGCAGTCAATCTGGTGGGGGGCGCGTTGCAGAAACGCTGTAT. V and J are TRBV23 and TRBJ2-3; the table's D call, TRBD2, was not checked against the DNA. Read data end 1 residue before the CDR3 end; the end is taken from the germline J gene. The germline gives CDR1 KGHTA, CDR2 FQNQQP. The length of the CDR3 is 17 residues. The whole variable domain, remainder taken from reference TRBV23 and TRBJ2-3, is DAAVTQKPRYLIKMKGQEAEMKCIPEKGHTAVFWYQQKQSKELKFLIYFQNQQPLDQIDMVKERFSAVCPSSSLCSLGIRTCEAEDSALYLCSSSQSGGGRVAETLYFGSGTRLTVL.

This clone occurred a few times. Genes and germline come from the mouse. The CDR3 extends 1 residue past the end of the read, so its final part is completed from the germline J gene. V is TRBV23 and J is TRBJ2-3; TRBD1 is the table's D call, not checked against the DNA. In germline, CDR1 is KGHTA, CDR2 FQNQQP. The CDR3 extends over 14 amino acids. Partial CDR3 DNA: TGCTCCAGCAGTCAATCGCCGACAGGGGAAACGCTGTAT. Translated, it gives CSSSQSPTGETLY. The entire CDR3 protein reads CSSSQSPTGETLYF.

A word on this clone: Gene names refer to mouse genes. The observed sequence ends 1 residue before the CDR3 terminus, with the missing tail filled in from the germline J gene. This chain joins TRBV3 and TRBJ2-7; 11 positions agree with TRBD2. Germline V gives CDR1 SNHLY, CDR2 FYNGKV (reference sequence). This CDR3 has 13 amino acids. With V trimmed by 5 bases and J by 7 bases, 4 bases remained unmatched. The covered CDR3 bases are TGTGCCAGCAGCAAACTGGGGGGGCAAGAACAGTAC. Its translation is CASSKLGGQEQY. The entire CDR3 sequence reads CASSKLGGQEQYF.

This clone is deemed large. Genes here carry mouse names. CDR3 amino acids: CASSTGQGGEQYF. The sequenced CDR3 bases are TGTGCCAGCAGCACGGGACAGGGAGGGGAACAGTAC. The rearrangement links TRBV26 to TRBJ2-7, with 9 bases that match TRBD1. The CDR3 end is not reached by the read, which stops 1 residue before it; the germline J gene fills it in. Germline CDR1 reads KGHPV; CDR2 reads FQNQEV (reference sequence). The CDR3 consists of 13 residues. The trim removed 6 bases at V and 7 bases at J, leaving 7 bases unmatched. The whole variable domain, remainder taken from reference TRBV26 and TRBJ2-7, is NSKVIQTPRYLVKGQGQKAKMRCIPEKGHPVVFWYQQNKNNEFKFLINFQNQEVLQQIDMTEKRFSAECPSNSPCSLEIQSSEAGDSALYLCASSTGQGGEQYFGPGTRLTVL.

In regard to this clone: The germline and genes are mouse ones. The read gets to within 1 residue of the CDR3 end, and the germline J gene fills in the rest. This rearrangement joins TRBV31 to TRBJ2-7; 12 bases match TRBD2. CDR3 size: 15 residues. Trimming at V came to 2 bases and at J to 1 base, leaving 3 bases not matched to a gene. Per the germline V gene, CDR1 is GKSSPN and CDR2 is SITVG. The sequenced part of the CDR3 DNA is TGTGCCTGGAGTTTCGGGACTGGGGGGTCCTATGAACAGTAC. Translated, it gives CAWSFGTGGSYEQY. The full CDR3 protein reads CAWSFGTGGSYEQYF.

On this clone itself: Gene names are the mouse ones. CDR3 DNA (partial): TGTGCCAGCAGCCATGGGACTGGGGGGTTAGACACCCAGTAC. It yields the protein CASSHGTGGLDTQY. The full CDR3 protein is CASSHGTGGLDTQYF. The chain couples TRBV26 to TRBJ2-5; TRBD2 matches at 12 bases. The read gets to within 1 residue of the CDR3 end, and the germline J gene fills in the rest. The CDR3 is 15 amino acids. Looked up from germline, CDR1 is KGHPV and CDR2 is FQNQEV (reference sequence). Losses at the gene ends were 6 bases for V and 5 bases for J; bases not matched to a gene: 6.

By sample fraction, this clone is medium-sized. Genes here carry mouse names. The read is 1 residue too short to cover the CDR3 end, so that end is filled in from the germline J gene. The J gene is TRBJ2-7, the V gene TRBV4, with 12 bases matching TRBD2. Trimming cost V 4 bases and J 4 bases; bases outside gene matches: 5. The CDR3 spans 15 residues. Germline V gene sequence: CDR1 LGHDT, CDR2 YNNKQL (reference sequence). CDR3 bases read: TGTGCCAGCAGCTTTACCGGGACTGGGGGGTATGAACAGTAC. It codes for CASSFTGTGGYEQY. The CDR3 as a whole reads CASSFTGTGGYEQYF.

Comment on this clone: Each gene name is a mouse one. The sequenced fragment ends 1 residue before the CDR3 boundary, so the rest is inferred from the germline J gene. J is TRBJ2-1 and V is TRBV26, with D perhaps TRBD1 (5 bases). This CDR3 region has 14 residues. Germline CDR1 is KGHPV and CDR2 is FQNQEV (reference sequence). V was clipped by 6 bases and J by 2 bases, with 11 bases between them. The sequenced part of the CDR3 DNA is TGTGCCAGCAGCGCGGGCAGGGACTATGCTGAGCAGTTC. It is translated as CASSAGRDYAEQF. The complete CDR3 protein is CASSAGRDYAEQFF.

Points on this clone: Mouse germline and gene names are used. From the germline J gene comes the end of the CDR3, since the read stops 1 residue before it. The V and J genes are TRBV19 and TRBJ2-5, with 10 bases aligning to TRBD2. Germline CDR1 and CDR2: FNHDT and SITEND (reference sequence). This CDR3 has 16 residues. Unmatched junction bases numbered 4, after V lost 3 bases and J lost 0 bases. CDR3 DNA (partial): TGTGCCAGCAGTACAGGACTGGGGGTTAACCAAGACACCCAGTAC. As protein: CASSTGLGVNQDTQY. The full CDR3 protein reads CASSTGLGVNQDTQYF.

This clone was detected only a few times. All gene names here are mouse names. From the germline J gene comes the end of the CDR3, since the read stops 1 residue before it. J is TRBJ2-3 and V is TRBV13-2, with 9 bases that match TRBD2. V lost 3 bases to trimming and J lost 0 bases; unmatched junction nucleotides: 8. Looked up from germline, CDR1 is NNHNN and CDR2 is SYGAGS (reference sequence). The CDR3 contains 17 residues. The CDR3 bases that were read are TGTGCCAGCGGTGTTCCCGGGACTGGGTCTAGTGCAGAAACGCTGTAT. This gives the protein CASGVPGTGSSAETLY. Given in full, the CDR3 is CASGVPGTGSSAETLYF.

As concerns this clone: The gene names here belong to mouse. The read gets to within 1 residue of the CDR3 end, and the germline J gene fills in the rest. The chain is built from TRBV26 and TRBJ1-3; D is unclear. This CDR3 is 14 amino acids long. CDR1 KGHPV and CDR2 FQNQEV come from the germline V gene (reference sequence). V was trimmed by 2 bases and J by 0 bases, leaving 5 bases between them. The CDR3 is CASSLKVSGNTLYF. The DNA read from the CDR3 is TGTGCCAGCAGTCTGAAAGTTTCTGGAAATACGCTCTAT.

A word on this clone: Gene and germline names: mouse. The read gets to within 1 residue of the CDR3 end, and the germline J gene fills in the rest. The chain employs TRBV5 and TRBJ2-7, with D perhaps matching TRBD2 (5 bases). V was clipped by 0 bases and J by 2 bases, with 8 bases between them. Germline assignment: CDR1 LGHNA and CDR2 YNLKQL (reference sequence). This CDR3 has 14 residues. The CDR3 region is CASSQDPGTYEQYF. CDR3 DNA, as far as it was read: TGTGCCAGCAGCCAAGATCCTGGGACCTATGAACAGTAC.

Notes on this clone: Any gene name here is a mouse gene name. The read gets to within 1 residue of the CDR3 end, and the germline J gene fills in the rest. Additional DNA sequences in this sample encode the identical CDR3. The rearrangement links TRBV26 to TRBJ2-7; D unresolved. This CDR3 region has 13 residues. Germline assignment: CDR1 KGHPV and CDR2 FQNQEV (reference sequence). The V gene lost 2 bases and the J gene lost 3 bases, with 8 bases spanning the gap. The CDR3 here is CASSLRDNYEQYF. The CDR3 DNA, read in part, is TGTGCCAGCAGTCTGCGCGACAACTATGAACAGTAC.

This clone appeared a single time. Gene labels here are mouse ones. The CDR3 loop reads CASRQGTYNSPLYF. CDR3 DNA, as far as it was read: TGTGCCAGCAGACAGGGGACCTATAATTCGCCCCTCTAC. This chain joins TRBV26 and TRBJ1-6, with 7 nucleotides matching TRBD1. Read coverage stops 1 residue before the CDR3 terminus; the germline J gene supplies the remainder. TRBJ1-6 belongs to the ORF category, with a function that is uncertain. The CDR3 sequence is 14 residues long. Trimming at V came to 6 bases and at J to 2 bases, leaving 1 base not matched to a gene. CDR1 KGHPV and CDR2 FQNQEV come from the germline V gene (reference sequence).

To note about this clone: Gene and germline names: mouse. The CDR3 end lies 1 residue beyond the end of the read and is filled in from the germline J gene. V and J are TRBV5 and TRBJ2-4; D is uncertain. Trimming removed 3 bases from V and 0 bases from J, with 7 bases in between. CDR3 length: 14 amino acids. CDR1 and CDR2 (germline): LGHNA, YNLKQL (reference sequence). CDR3 DNA (partial): TGTGCCAGCAGCCAGAGGGCTAGTCAAAACACCTTGTAC. This codes for CASSQRASQNTLY. The full CDR3 sequence reads CASSQRASQNTLYF.

Concerning this clone itself: Germline and genes here are mouse. The read is 1 residue too short to cover the CDR3 end, so that end is filled in from the germline J gene. The chain joins TRBV13-3 to TRBJ1-2; D gene ambiguous. The CDR3 has 14 amino acids. From germline, CDR1 is NNHDY and CDR2 SYVADS. Trimming took off 1 base at V and 0 bases at J, with 7 bases between the two ends. The CDR3 is CASSDHNANSDYTF. The sequenced part of the CDR3 DNA is TGTGCCAGCAGTGATCACAATGCAAACTCCGACTACACC.

Within the sample, this clone is medium-sized. Gene names and germline refer to mouse. The CDR3 here is CASSSGGQNTLYF. The part of the CDR3 DNA that was read is TGTGCCAGCAGCTCTGGGGGTCAAAACACCTTGTAC. The rearrangement links TRBV3 to TRBJ2-4, with D possibly being TRBD2 (6 bases). With the read ending 1 residue before the CDR3 end, the germline J gene is used to fill in that end. The V end lost 4 bases, the J end lost 1 base, and 6 bases lay between the germline ends. Germline lookup yields CDR1 SNHLY and CDR2 FYNGKV (reference sequence). This CDR3 spans 13 amino acids.